Each of the 30 T cell receptor beta chains below was sequenced from the same sample in a study of CD8+ T cells in alopecia areata. RNA, once extracted, was reverse transcribed into cDNA for use as the sequencing template. The method was immunoSEQ multiplex PCR; TCRdb's version includes in-frame clones alone and lacks a portion of them. The data show roughly 60,000 clones, 40% to 50% seen once. The specimen was NKG2D-low CD8+ T cells sorted from blood. The receptors come from a human donor with alopecia areata.

J is TRBJ2-1 and V is TRBV9; TRBD2 aligns across 11 bases. The CDR3 spans 15 residues. J was trimmed by 4 bases and V by 6 bases; bases with no gene match: 6. In germline, CDR1 is SGDLS, CDR2 YYNGEE. The CDR3: CASTFGTSGYNEQFF. The CDR3 nucleotides are TGTGCCAGCACTTTCGGGACTAGCGGATACAATGAGCAGTTCTTC.

The rearrangement joins TRBV14 to TRBJ2-3; no reliable D call. There are 15 residues in the CDR3. V lost 1 base and J 5 bases, leaving 13 bases between the germline ends. Germline V lookup: CDR1 SGHDN, CDR2 FVKESK. The CDR3 protein is CASSQVQILGDTQYF. The CDR3 DNA sequence: TGTGCCAGCAGCCAAGTTCAGATATTGGGAGATACGCAGTATTTT.

A few counts support this clone. This sequence joins TRBV9 and TRBJ2-7; 13 bases are a match to TRBD2. Per germline, CDR1 SGDLS and CDR2 YYNGEE. The CDR3 totals 16 residues. The junction had 9 bases not matched to a gene; V was cut back by 4 bases and J by 5 bases. This chain's CDR3 is CASSRELAGGLDEQYF. CDR3 in DNA: TGTGCCAGCAGCCGCGAACTAGCGGGGGGGTTAGACGAGCAGTACTTC.

The chain has TRBV25-1 and TRBJ2-3; D ambiguous. Per germline, CDR1 MGHDK and CDR2 SYGVNS. V dropped 1 base and J dropped 5 bases, with 7 bases sitting between them. The CDR3 totals 13 residues. This chain's CDR3 is CASSESYGDTQYF. CDR3 nucleotide sequence: TGTGCCAGCAGTGAATCCTATGGAGATACGCAGTATTTT.

In this sample, this clone turned up once. This chain links TRBV7-2 with TRBJ1-5, with TRBD1 as a possible D gene (6 bases). The CDR3 is 16 amino acids. CDR1 SGHTA and CDR2 FQGNSA come from the germline V gene. Trimming took off 5 bases at V and 2 bases at J, with 16 bases between the two ends. CDR3 in DNA: TGTGCCAGCAGCGACCGGCAGAGGGGGGGCAATCAGCCCCAGCATTTT. Its protein is CASSDRQRGGNQPQHF.

The chain joins TRBV7-2 to TRBJ2-7; no reliable D call. CDR1 is SGHTA and CDR2 is FQGNSA in the germline V gene. The CDR3 is 12 amino acids. Trimming took 5 bases from V and 4 from J, leaving 9 bases between them. The CDR3 nucleotides read TGTGCCAGCAGCCCCCCCCTTTACGAGCAGTACTTC. Encoded protein: CASSPPLYEQYF.

This clone was counted a few times. V and J are TRBV10-3 and TRBJ2-2; D is ambiguous. The germline gives CDR1 ENHRY, CDR2 SYGVKD. This CDR3 contains 11 residues. V shed 4 bases and J shed 6 bases, with 3 bases lying between them. Written as DNA, the CDR3 is TGTGCCATCAGTGCTCCCGGGGAGCTGTTTTTT. It encodes CAISAPGELFF.

The CDR3 reads CASSNSYEQYF. The CDR3 coding sequence is TGCGCCAGCAGCAACTCCTACGAGCAGTACTTC. V and J are TRBV5-1 and TRBJ2-7; D is unresolved. With 4 bases removed from V and 0 bases from J, the gap between germline ends came to 2 bases. The CDR3 sequence is 11 residues long. Per the germline V gene, CDR1 is SGHRS and CDR2 is YFSETQ.

This clone was observed a handful of times. The chain is built from TRBV27 and TRBJ2-7; D unresolved. The CDR3 contains 11 residues. Germline CDR1 MNHEY, CDR2 SMNVEV (reference sequence). Trimming removed 6 bases at V and 6 bases at J, with 9 bases between. The CDR3 DNA is TGTGCCAGCAGCTCGGGCCCCGAGCAGTACTTC. This encodes CASSSGPEQYF.

This chain links TRBV25-1 with TRBJ2-5; 8 bases map to TRBD1. This CDR3 is built from 13 residues. V dropped 4 bases and J dropped 5; count of bases not matched to a gene: 3. Germline values: CDR1 MGHDK, CDR2 SYGVNS. For the CDR3, the DNA is TGTGCCAGCAGTGGTACAGGGGGGGAGACCCAGTACTTC. It translates to CASSGTGGETQYF.

CDR3 DNA sequence: TGTGCCACTGGACTAGCGGACTACAATGAGCAGTTCTTC. Its translation: CATGLADYNEQFF. This chain joins TRBV28 and TRBJ2-1; 10 bases agree with TRBD2. Unmatched junction bases numbered 3, after V lost 10 bases and J lost 3 bases. Germline loops: CDR1 MDHEN, CDR2 SYDVKM. The CDR3 loop spans 13 amino acids. Complete variable domain (other parts from reference TRBV28 and TRBJ2-1): DVKVTQSSRYLVKRTGEKVFLECVQDMDHENMFWYRQDPGLGLRLIYFSYDVKMKEKGDIPEGYSVSREKKERFSLILESASTNQTSMYLCATGLADYNEQFFGPGTRLTVL.

This chain joins TRBV7-9 and TRBJ1-2; D gene uncertain. The CDR3 is made up of 14 amino acids. Trimming removed 0 bases from V and 2 bases from J, with 7 bases in between. The V gene's germline CDR1 is SEHNR and CDR2 FQNEAQ (reference sequence). This CDR3 is CASSLAGRNYGYTF. The CDR3 region has the DNA TGTGCCAGCAGCTTAGCCGGGCGGAACTATGGCTACACCTTC. Full variable domain (outside the CDR3, taken from reference TRBV7-9 and TRBJ1-2): DTGVSQNPRHKITKRGQNVTFRCDPISEHNRLYWYRQTLGQGPEFLTYFQNEAQLEKSRLLSDRFSAERPKGSFSTLEIQRTEQGDSAMYLCASSLAGRNYGYTFGSGTRLTVV.

This clone was counted between two and nine times. The V and J genes are TRBV5-4 and TRBJ2-1; 9 positions agree with TRBD1. Losses at the gene ends were 5 bases for V and 7 bases for J; bases not matched to a gene: 4. The CDR3 contains 13 residues. The germline gives CDR1 SGHNT, CDR2 YYREEE (reference sequence). The CDR3 DNA is TGTGCCAGCAGTCTGGGACAGGGAAATGAGCAGTTCTTC. This gives the protein CASSLGQGNEQFF.

V gene TRBV27 combines with J gene TRBJ2-6, with unresolved D. Trimming took 1 base from V and 4 from J, leaving 5 bases between them. CDR1 and CDR2 (germline): MNHEY, SMNVEV (reference sequence). The CDR3 runs to 14 residues. CDR3 residues: CASSLLSGANVLTF. CDR3 DNA: TGTGCCAGCAGTTTATTGAGCGGGGCCAACGTCCTGACTTTC.

A few counts support this clone. The J gene is TRBJ2-1, the V gene TRBV7-9; D may be TRBD2 (6 bases). Trimming removed 4 bases at V and 6 bases at J, with 16 bases between. The V gene's germline CDR1 is SEHNR and CDR2 FQNEAQ (reference sequence). This CDR3 contains 15 residues. The CDR3 reads CASSSRDWGGNEQFF. CDR3 nucleotides: TGTGCCAGCAGCTCCCGGGACTGGGGAGGCAATGAGCAGTTCTTC.

The V gene is TRBV4-1, the J gene TRBJ2-3; D is uncertain. Germline V CDR1 and CDR2: MGHRA, YSYEKL. V was pared by 2 bases and J by 0 bases, with 15 bases between. CDR3 length: 17 residues. CDR3 protein: CASSQTRPPSSTDTQYF. The CDR3 DNA is TGCGCCAGCAGCCAAACCCGGCCGCCTTCTAGCACAGATACGCAGTATTTT.

In this sample, this clone turned up a few times. The chain joins TRBV7-3 to TRBJ1-1; perhaps TRBD1 as D (5 bases). Germline V gene lookup returns CDR1 SGHTA and CDR2 FQGTGA. Trimming took 3 bases from V and 5 from J, leaving 10 bases between them. This CDR3 contains 13 residues. CDR3 DNA sequence: TGTGCCAGCAGCTTTGGGGGTGGGACTGAAGCTTTCTTT. Its translation is CASSFGGGTEAFF. Full variable domain (rest looked up from reference TRBV7-3 and TRBJ1-1): GAGVSQTPSNKVTEKGKYVELRCDPISGHTALYWYRQSLGQGPEFLIYFQGTGAADDSGLPNDRFFAVRPEGSVSTLKIQRTERGDSAVYLCASSFGGGTEAFFGQGTRLTVV.

In its sample, this clone was seen once. V is TRBV9 and J is TRBJ2-3; a possible D gene is TRBD2 (7 bases). This CDR3 is built from 16 residues. V lost 0 bases and J lost 3, with 14 bases in between. The V gene's germline CDR1 is SGDLS and CDR2 YYNGEE. The CDR3 reads CASSVEAGAFTDTQYF. The CDR3 DNA reads as TGTGCCAGCAGCGTAGAGGCGGGGGCCTTTACAGATACGCAGTATTTT.

The V and J genes are TRBV6-4 and TRBJ2-3, with 9 bases aligning to TRBD1. The CDR3 sequence is 15 residues long. From germline, CDR1 is MRHNA and CDR2 SNTAGT. V gave up 6 bases and J gave up 0 bases; unmatched junction bases: 4. For the CDR3, the DNA is TGTGCCAGCAGGATGGGACAGGGAAGCACAGATACGCAGTATTTT. Protein: CASRMGQGSTDTQYF.

Points on this clone: This sample includes further DNA sequences coding for the same CDR3. V gene TRBV29-1 combines with J gene TRBJ1-2; 9 nucleotides agree with TRBD1. This CDR3 comprises 12 residues. The V segment lost 6 bases and the J segment 1 base; nucleotides outside the gene matches: 0. Germline V gene sequence: CDR1 SQVTM, CDR2 ANQGSEA. CDR3: CSVGQGNYGYTF. The CDR3 bases are TGCAGCGTGGGACAGGGTAACTATGGCTACACCTTC.

The chain joins TRBV4-1 to TRBJ2-1; TRBD1 matches at 9 bases. Trimming removed 10 bases from V and 16 bases from J; junction bases left unmatched: 8. The CDR3 totals 10 residues. CDR1 is MGHRA and CDR2 is YSYEKL in the germline V gene. CDR3 DNA sequence: TGCGCCACCAAGGGACAGGGTATCTTCTTC. Encoded protein: CATKGQGIFF.

The chain is built from TRBV7-2 and TRBJ2-5; D tentatively reads TRBD1 or TRBD2 (5 bases each). V lost 1 base, J lost 9 bases, and 18 bases lay in between. The CDR3 extends over 15 amino acids. In germline, CDR1 is SGHTA, CDR2 FQGNSA. The CDR3 region is CASSLGTRAPEAQYF. The CDR3 nucleotides are TGTGCCAGCAGCTTAGGTACCAGGGCCCCGGAGGCCCAGTACTTC.

J is TRBJ1-1 and V is TRBV14; no firm D call. The germline gives CDR1 SGHDN, CDR2 FVKESK. The CDR3 spans 11 residues. V lost 6 bases and J 5 bases, leaving 7 bases between the germline ends. CDR3 loop: CASSKRTEAFF. CDR3 DNA: TGTGCCAGCAGTAAACGGACTGAAGCTTTCTTT.

The genes are TRBV6-5 and TRBJ1-1; 7 bases map to TRBD1. Germline V gene sequence: CDR1 MNHEY, CDR2 SVGAGI. The CDR3 runs 12 residues. The junction had 3 bases not matched to a gene; V was cut back by 6 bases and J by 5 bases. This CDR3 is CASRTQGTEAFF. The CDR3 DNA follows: TGTGCCAGCAGGACACAGGGGACTGAAGCTTTCTTT.

This clone occurred a few times. V is TRBV19 and J is TRBJ2-3; weak D call: TRBD2 (5 bases). V lost 7 bases to trimming and J lost 2 bases, with 19 bases between them. Germline-derived CDR1 and CDR2 are LNHDA and SQIVND (reference sequence). This CDR3 comprises 16 residues. Here the CDR3 DNA reads TGTGCCAGTAAGTCGAGGGCGACGCGATACACAGATACGCAGTATTTT. This encodes CASKSRATRYTDTQYF.

The chain links TRBV5-1 to TRBJ2-1, with unresolved D. Trimming stripped 0 bases from V and 1 base from J, with 5 bases between. The CDR3 has 14 amino acids. Per germline, CDR1 SGHRS and CDR2 YFSETQ. The CDR3 bases are TGCGCCAGCAGCTTGGACGGATCCTACAATGAGCAGTTCTTC. Translating gives CASSLDGSYNEQFF. The full variable domain, its missing parts supplied by reference TRBV5-1 and TRBJ2-1, is KAGVTQTPRYLIKTRGQQVTLSCSPISGHRSVSWYQQTPGQGLQFLFEYFSETQRNKGNFPGRFSGRQFSNSRSEMNVSTLELGDSALYLCASSLDGSYNEQFFGPGTRLTVL.

This clone appeared a few times. The gene calls are TRBV29-1 and TRBJ2-7; 7 nucleotides match TRBD2. CDR1 and CDR2 from the germline V gene are SQVTM and ANQGSEA. J gave up 3 bases and V 6 bases, and 8 bases lay outside the gene matches. The CDR3 length is 13 residues. The CDR3 protein is CSVGEGKNYEQYF. CDR3 coding DNA: TGCAGCGTGGGGGAGGGTAAGAACTACGAGCAGTACTTC.

The CDR3 DNA reads TGTGCCAGCAGCCTGGCCACAGGAAGGAAGAATTCACCCCTCCACTTT. Protein sequence: CASSLATGRKNSPLHF. This chain joins TRBV7-2 and TRBJ1-6; a possible D gene is TRBD1 (5 bases). Per the germline V gene, CDR1 is SGHTA and CDR2 is FQGNSA. The CDR3 contains 16 residues. V was shortened by 5 bases and J by 7 bases, with 18 bases between the two germline ends.

This clone was picked up one time. The chain links TRBV4-3 to TRBJ2-7; the match to TRBD1 covers 7 bases. The CDR3 has 15 residues. CDR1 and CDR2 from the germline V gene are LGHNA and YSLEER. Trimming at V came to 0 bases and at J to 5 bases, leaving 7 bases not matched to a gene. The CDR3 region is CASSQDAQGKDEQYF. In DNA, the CDR3 is TGCGCCAGCAGCCAAGACGCACAGGGGAAGGACGAGCAGTACTTC.

This sequence joins TRBV5-6 and TRBJ2-5; perhaps TRBD1 as D (6 bases). Germline V gene sequence: CDR1 SGHDT, CDR2 YYEEEE. Trimming cost V 4 bases and J 5 bases, with 18 bases left between them. This CDR3 comprises 15 residues. CDR3 protein: CASSENQGHGETQYF. In DNA, the CDR3 is TGTGCCAGCAGCGAAAACCAGGGGCATGGGGAGACCCAGTACTTC.